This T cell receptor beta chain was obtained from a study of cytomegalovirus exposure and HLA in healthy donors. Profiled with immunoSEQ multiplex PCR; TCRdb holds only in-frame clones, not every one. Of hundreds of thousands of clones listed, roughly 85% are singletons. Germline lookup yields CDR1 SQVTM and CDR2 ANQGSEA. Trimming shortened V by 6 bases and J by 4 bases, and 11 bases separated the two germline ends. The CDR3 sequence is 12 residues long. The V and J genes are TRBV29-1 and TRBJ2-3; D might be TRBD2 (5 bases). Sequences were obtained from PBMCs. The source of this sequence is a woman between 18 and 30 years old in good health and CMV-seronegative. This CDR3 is CSVVGSADTQYF. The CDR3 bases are TGCAGCGTCGTTGGGAGCGCAGATACGCAGTATTTT.